This T cell receptor beta chain was documented in a study of PD-1 blockade in classical Hodgkin lymphoma. The protocol was immunoSEQ multiplex PCR, while the TCRdb copy is restricted to in-frame clones and leaves out a portion. The data contain 25,000 to 30,000 clones, roughly four fifths of them singletons. All the patients suffered relapse after autologous stem cell transplantation, and brentuximab vedotin exposure differed. The CDR3 length is 14 residues. V lost 0 bases to trimming and J lost 5 bases, with 11 bases between them. Germline V gives CDR1 SGDLS, CDR2 YYNGEE. This clone is a singleton in its sample.

Here the sequenced sample was peripheral blood mononuclear cells (PBMCs), taken before the second cycle of nivolumab. The sequence was obtained from a human donor with classical Hodgkin lymphoma. This chain links TRBV9 with TRBJ2-5; a weak D match, TRBD2 (5 bases). For the CDR3, the DNA is TGTGCCAGCAGCGTAGGAGATAGCGTCGAGACCCAGTACTTC. Protein sequence: CASSVGDSVETQYF.